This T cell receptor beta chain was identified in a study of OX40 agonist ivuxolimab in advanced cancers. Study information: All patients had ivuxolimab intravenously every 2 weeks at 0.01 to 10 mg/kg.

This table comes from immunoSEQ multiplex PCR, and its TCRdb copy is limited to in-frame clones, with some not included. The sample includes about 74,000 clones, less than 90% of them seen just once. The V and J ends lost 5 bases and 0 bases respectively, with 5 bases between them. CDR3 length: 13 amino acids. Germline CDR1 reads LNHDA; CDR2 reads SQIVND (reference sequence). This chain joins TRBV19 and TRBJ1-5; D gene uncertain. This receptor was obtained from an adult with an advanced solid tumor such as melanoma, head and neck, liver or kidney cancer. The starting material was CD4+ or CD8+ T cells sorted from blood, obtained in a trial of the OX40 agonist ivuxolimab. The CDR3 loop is CASSDYSNQPQHF. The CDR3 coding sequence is TGTGCCAGTAGTGACTATAGCAATCAGCCCCAGCATTTT.